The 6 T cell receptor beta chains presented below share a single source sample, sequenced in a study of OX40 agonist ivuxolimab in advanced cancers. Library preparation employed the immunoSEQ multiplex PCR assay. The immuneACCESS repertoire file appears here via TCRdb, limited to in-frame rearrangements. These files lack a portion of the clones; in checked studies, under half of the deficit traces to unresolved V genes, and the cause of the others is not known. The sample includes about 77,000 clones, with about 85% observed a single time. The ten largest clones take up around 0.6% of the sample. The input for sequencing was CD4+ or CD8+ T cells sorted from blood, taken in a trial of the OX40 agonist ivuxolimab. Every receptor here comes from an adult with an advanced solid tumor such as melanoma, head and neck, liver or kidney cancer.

DNA of the CDR3: TGTGCCAGCAGCTTAGCAGGGCGACCAGAAGAGACCCAGTACTTC. It encodes CASSLAGRPEETQYF. The rearrangement uses TRBV7-2 and TRBJ2-5, with D unresolved. V was pared by 0 bases and J by 3 bases, with 11 bases between. The CDR3 covers 15 residues. Germline V gene data show CDR1 as SGHTA and CDR2 as FQGNSA.

The CDR3 DNA is TGTGCCAGCAGTTACACAGCGAACACCGGGGAGCTGTTTTTT. This translates into CASSYTANTGELFF. This sequence joins TRBV6-6 and TRBJ2-2; D gene unclear. The length of the CDR3 is 14 residues. Trimming took off 2 bases at V and 0 bases at J, with 4 bases between the two ends. The germline V gene encodes CDR1 MNHNY and CDR2 SVGAGI (reference sequence).

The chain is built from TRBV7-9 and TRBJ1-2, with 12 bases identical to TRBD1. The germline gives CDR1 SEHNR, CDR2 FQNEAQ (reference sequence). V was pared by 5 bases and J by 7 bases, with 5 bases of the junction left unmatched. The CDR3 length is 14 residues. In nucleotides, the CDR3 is TGTGCCAGCAGCCCGGGACAGGGGGCCGTTGGCTACACCTTC. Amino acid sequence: CASSPGQGAVGYTF.

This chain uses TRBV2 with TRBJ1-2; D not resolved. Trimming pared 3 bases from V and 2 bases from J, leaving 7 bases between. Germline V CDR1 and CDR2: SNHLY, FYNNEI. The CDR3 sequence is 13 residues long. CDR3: CASSDGPNYGYTF. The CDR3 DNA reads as TGTGCCAGCAGTGACGGGCCGAACTATGGCTACACCTTC.

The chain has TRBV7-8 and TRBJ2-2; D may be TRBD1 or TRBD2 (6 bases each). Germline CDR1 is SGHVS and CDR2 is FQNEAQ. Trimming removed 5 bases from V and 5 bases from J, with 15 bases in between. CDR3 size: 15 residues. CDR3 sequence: CASSPLGGRTGELFF. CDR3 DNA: TGTGCCAGCAGCCCTTTAGGGGGGCGGACCGGGGAGCTGTTTTTT.

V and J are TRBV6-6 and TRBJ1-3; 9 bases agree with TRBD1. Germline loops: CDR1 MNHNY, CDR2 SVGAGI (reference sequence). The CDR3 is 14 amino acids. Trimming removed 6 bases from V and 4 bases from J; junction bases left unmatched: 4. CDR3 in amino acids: CASSRDREGNTIYF. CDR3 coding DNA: TGTGCCAGCAGCCGGGACAGGGAGGGAAACACCATATATTTT.